The clone carrying this T cell receptor (beta chain) came up once. Its specificity is unknown. The data belong to a study of T cell responses to AZD1222 COVID-19 vaccine. Study in general: Second doses at about 4 or about 12 weeks were pooled. Study-wide findings and caveats: Dominant at 160-218 and 743-854, vaccine-associated CD4 TCRs also spanned spike. Clonal diversity may have been underestimated in mostly white British donors. Spike-specific TCR breadth and depth were elevated following two AZD1222 doses.

Clones were sequenced by immunoSEQ multiplex PCR, and TCRdb holds only the in-frame ones, with some missing. The table lists approximately 110,000 clones, about 88% of them singletons, with approximately 19% in the top ten. Germline assignment: CDR1 SGHTA and CDR2 FQGNSA. V lost 4 bases to trimming and J lost 7 bases; unmatched junction nucleotides: 15. The CDR3 is 18 residues long. The J gene is TRBJ1-6, the V gene TRBV7-2; TRBD1 agrees at 8 bases. The sample was peripheral blood, taken on day 0 of AZD1222 vaccination. The sequence was collected from an adult in good health. The CDR3 bases are TGTGCCAGCAGCTCGGGGACAGGAGATGACAACCGCAATTCACCCCTCCACTTT. Translation gives CASSSGTGDDNRNSPLHF.